The next 24 T cell receptor beta chains were all read from a single sample in a study of blood T cell repertoires in COVID-19. This table comes from immunoSEQ multiplex PCR, and its TCRdb copy is limited to in-frame clones, with some not included. This sample has about 160,000 clones, with under 85% found just once. Material for sequencing was peripheral blood. The receptors were gathered from a man aged 65 to 79 with acute or convalescent COVID-19.

The chain employs TRBV11-3 and TRBJ2-1; 8 bases fit TRBD2. CDR3 length: 14 residues. The V gene's germline CDR1 is SGHNT and CDR2 YENEEA. Germline trimming cut 4 bases from V and 7 bases from J; bases unmatched to any gene: 6. The CDR3 loop reads CASSSSGLENEQFF. CDR3 sequence (DNA): TGTGCCAGCAGCTCCTCGGGACTAGAAAATGAGCAGTTCTTC.

A few counts support this clone. The genes are TRBV12-3 or TRBV12-4 and TRBJ1-2; no firm D call. The CDR3 has 11 residues. Trimming shortened V by 5 bases and J by 8 bases, and 9 bases separated the two germline ends. The CDR3 DNA reads TGTGCCAGCAGTGCCCCGGGAGGCTACACCTTC. Translating it yields CASSAPGGYTF.

This clone was detected only a few times. V usage is TRBV11-1 and J usage is TRBJ1-2; the D is unclear. The germline gives CDR1 SGHAT, CDR2 FQDESV (reference sequence). This CDR3 comprises 14 residues. V shed 5 bases and J shed 3 bases, with 13 bases lying between them. DNA for the CDR3: TGTGCCAGCAGCCCGGCGGGTGGCGACTATGGCTACACCTTC. Protein sequence: CASSPAGGDYGYTF. Combining the CDR3 with reference TRBV11-1 and TRBJ1-2 gives the whole variable domain EAEVAQSPRYKITEKSQAVAFWCDPISGHATLYWYRQILGQGPELLVQFQDESVVDDSQLPKDRFSAERLKGVDSTLKIQPAELGDSAMYLCASSPAGGDYGYTFGSGTRLTVV.

The V and J genes are TRBV7-9 and TRBJ1-2; D is perhaps TRBD1 (6 bases). Trimming left V 5 bases short and J 0 bases short, with 13 bases between. CDR1 and CDR2 (germline): SEHNR, FQNEAQ (reference sequence). The CDR3 runs to 15 residues. The CDR3 nucleotides read TGTGCCAGCAGCAGCGGACAGCTAGCTAACTATGGCTACACCTTC. Translating it yields CASSSGQLANYGYTF.

The J gene is TRBJ2-1, the V gene TRBV2; TRBD2 might be the D (5 bases). Trimming left V 7 bases short and J 2 bases short, with 15 bases between. Germline V CDR1 and CDR2: SNHLY, FYNNEI. CDR3 length: 15 amino acids. The chain's CDR3 is CASTMGGRTYNEQFF. The CDR3 nucleotides are TGTGCCAGCACAATGGGCGGGCGAACCTACAATGAGCAGTTCTTC. The whole variable domain, filled in from reference TRBV2 and TRBJ2-1, reads EPEVTQTPSHQVTQMGQEVILRCVPISNHLYFYWYRQILGQKVEFLVSFYNNEISEKSEIFDDQFSVERPDGSNFTLKIRSTKLEDSAMYFCASTMGGRTYNEQFFGPGTRLTVL.

V is TRBV7-3 and J is TRBJ2-6; no clear D gene. V lost 8 bases to trimming and J lost 0 bases, with 8 bases between them. Germline CDR1 is SGHTA and CDR2 is FQGTGA. The CDR3 runs to 14 residues. For the CDR3, the DNA is TGTGCCAGCGCAATGAGCTCTGGGGCCAACGTCCTGACTTTC. Translated, it gives CASAMSSGANVLTF.

The gene calls are TRBV12-3 or TRBV12-4 and TRBJ2-5; D gene ambiguous. The CDR3 covers 12 residues. V dropped 3 bases and J dropped 5 bases, with 7 bases sitting between them. The CDR3 DNA follows: TGTGCCAGCAGTTTCTCGTTGGAGACCCAGTACTTC. Translation gives CASSFSLETQYF.

V gene TRBV14 combines with J gene TRBJ1-2; 11 nucleotides match TRBD1. Losses at the gene ends were 0 bases for V and 5 bases for J; bases not matched to a gene: 5. Looked up from germline, CDR1 is SGHDN and CDR2 is FVKESK. The CDR3 consists of 16 residues. CDR3 sequence: CASSQDVDRGLYGYTF. DNA of the CDR3: TGTGCCAGCAGCCAAGATGTGGACAGGGGGCTGTATGGCTACACCTTC.

The chain recombines TRBV7-9 with TRBJ1-2, with TRBD1 matching 9 bases. Germline CDR1 reads SEHNR; CDR2 reads FQNEAQ (reference sequence). The V and J ends lost 5 bases and 0 bases, in that order; junction bases with no gene match: 7. The CDR3 length is 16 residues. The CDR3 coding sequence is TGTGCCAGCAGCCGGACAGGGGATACCTCTAACTATGGCTACACCTTC. This codes for CASSRTGDTSNYGYTF.

This sequence joins TRBV4-1 and TRBJ2-1; 10 bases match TRBD2. The CDR3 has 16 amino acids. Per germline, CDR1 MGHRA and CDR2 YSYEKL. V gave up 0 bases and J gave up 8 bases; unmatched junction bases: 7. This CDR3 reads CASSQDVSGGAYEQFF. The CDR3 DNA reads TGCGCCAGCAGCCAAGATGTCAGCGGGGGGGCCTATGAGCAGTTCTTC.

This chain joins TRBV10-3 and TRBJ1-1; D gene uncertain. Germline CDR1 is ENHRY and CDR2 is SYGVKD. Between the trimmed V and J ends, which lost 8 bases and 0 bases, there was a span of 13 bases. The CDR3 loop spans 14 amino acids. This chain's CDR3 is CAIAQRTVNTEAFF. CDR3 bases: TGTGCCATCGCCCAAAGAACAGTGAACACTGAAGCTTTCTTT.

V usage is TRBV29-1 and J usage is TRBJ1-5; D unresolved. In germline, CDR1 is SQVTM, CDR2 ANQGSEA. V lost 4 bases and J lost 2, with 12 bases in between. The CDR3 is 14 amino acids. This CDR3 reads CSVVPRRGNQPQHF. CDR3 DNA sequence: TGCAGCGTTGTCCCCCGACGGGGCAATCAGCCCCAGCATTTT.

The chain carries TRBV15 and TRBJ2-3, with 7 nucleotides matching TRBD2. The CDR3 is 17 amino acids. Trimming took 0 bases from V and 2 from J; bases not matched to a gene: 8. Germline CDR1 and CDR2: LNHNV and YYDKDF (reference sequence). This CDR3 reads CATSREQAGFDTDTQYF. CDR3 sequence (DNA): TGTGCCACCAGCAGAGAACAAGCGGGGTTCGACACAGATACGCAGTATTTT.

J is TRBJ2-1 and V is TRBV20-1, with TRBD2 as a possible D gene (5 bases). V dropped 3 bases and J dropped 7 bases, with 7 bases sitting between them. The CDR3 runs to 11 residues. Germline V CDR1 and CDR2: DFQATT, SNEGSKA (reference sequence). CDR3: CSAREVNEQFF. The CDR3 bases are TGCAGTGCTAGGGAGGTAAATGAGCAGTTCTTC.

This clone occurred once. The rearrangement joins TRBV5-1 to TRBJ2-2; 7 positions match TRBD2. Germline CDR1 SGHRS, CDR2 YFSETQ. Losses at the gene ends were 0 bases for V and 5 bases for J; bases not matched to a gene: 7. The CDR3 sequence is 16 residues long. The chain's CDR3 is CASSLAAGVVTGELFF. CDR3 bases: TGCGCCAGCAGCTTGGCGGCGGGAGTGGTGACCGGGGAGCTGTTTTTT.

V is TRBV6-5 and J is TRBJ2-5; 13 bases line up with TRBD2. V was pared by 6 bases and J by 4 bases, with 5 bases of the junction left unmatched. The CDR3 has 15 residues. CDR1 MNHEY and CDR2 SVGAGI come from the germline V gene. The CDR3 sequence is CASRGLAGEGETQYF. The CDR3 DNA reads as TGTGCCAGCAGAGGACTAGCGGGAGAGGGAGAGACCCAGTACTTC.

This clone has just a few counts. J is TRBJ1-5 and V is TRBV19; weak D call: TRBD1 (5 bases). The CDR3 loop spans 11 amino acids. The germline V gene has CDR1 LNHDA and CDR2 SQIVND (reference sequence). V lost 8 bases, J lost 4 bases, and 6 bases lay in between. The CDR3 loop reads CASRGNQPQHF. CDR3 bases: TGTGCCAGTCGGGGGAATCAGCCCCAGCATTTT.

J is TRBJ2-3 and V is TRBV10-3; 9 nucleotides line up with TRBD1. V trimming: 6 bases; J trimming: 4 bases; junction bases outside the gene matches: 8. The CDR3 is made up of 15 amino acids. Germline V gene sequence: CDR1 ENHRY, CDR2 SYGVKD. The CDR3 DNA sequence: TGTGCCATCAGGAATGGAGACAGGGGGGCAGATACGCAGTATTTT. Translated, it gives CAIRNGDRGADTQYF.

V usage is TRBV5-4 and J usage is TRBJ2-3; possible D gene TRBD1, 5 bases. Trimming took off 3 bases at V and 0 bases at J, with 8 bases between the two ends. This CDR3 has 14 amino acids. From germline, CDR1 is SGHNT and CDR2 YYREEE (reference sequence). The CDR3 sequence: CASSSTASTDTQYF. In DNA form, the CDR3 reads TGTGCCAGCAGCTCGACAGCCAGCACAGATACGCAGTATTTT.

The chain carries TRBV10-3 and TRBJ1-1; possible D gene TRBD1, 6 bases. This CDR3 contains 16 residues. Germline CDR1 reads ENHRY; CDR2 reads SYGVKD. V was trimmed by 0 bases and J by 4 bases, leaving 15 bases between them. CDR3 coding DNA: TGTGCCATCAGTGAGTCGGTGGGGGCGTCCGGCACTGAAGCTTTCTTT. This sequence encodes CAISESVGASGTEAFF.

The chain joins TRBV6-2 or TRBV6-3 to TRBJ2-2; 12 nucleotides match TRBD2. The CDR3 consists of 16 residues. The germline CDR1 and CDR2 sequences are MNHEY and SVGEGT. V was pared by 6 bases and J by 4 bases, with 6 bases of the junction left unmatched. The CDR3 region is CASRPSGGAGTGELFF. The CDR3, as DNA: TGTGCCAGCAGACCTAGCGGGGGGGCAGGCACCGGGGAGCTGTTTTTT.

This chain links TRBV24-1 with TRBJ2-3; D might be TRBD1 (6 bases). V lost 2 bases and J lost 14, with 16 bases in between. The CDR3 runs to 13 residues. CDR1 is KGHDR, CDR2 SFDVKD, per germline. CDR3 protein: CATSDSQGRRRYF. DNA of the CDR3: TGTGCCACCAGTGATTCACAGGGCCGACGGCGGTATTTT.

The chain has TRBV18 and TRBJ2-3; the match to TRBD2 covers 12 bases. There are 16 residues in the CDR3. The V gene's germline CDR1 is KGHSH and CDR2 LQKENI. J lost 4 bases, V lost 4 bases, and 6 bases had no gene match. The CDR3 loop reads CASSLWTSGDSDTQYF. DNA for the CDR3: TGTGCCAGCTCACTCTGGACTAGCGGGGACTCAGATACGCAGTATTTT. Combining the CDR3 with reference TRBV18 and TRBJ2-3 gives the whole variable domain NAGVMQNPRHLVRRRGQEARLRCSPMKGHSHVYWYRQLPEEGLKFMVYLQKENIIDESGMPKERFSAEFPKEGPSILRIQQVVRGDSAAYFCASSLWTSGDSDTQYFGPGTRLTVL.

The V gene is TRBV28, the J gene TRBJ1-4, with 10 positions matching TRBD1. Germline loops: CDR1 MDHEN, CDR2 SYDVKM. This CDR3 is 15 amino acids long. The junction had 9 bases not matched to a gene; V was cut back by 7 bases and J by 7 bases. The DNA of the CDR3 is TGTGCCAGCACTCCGGGACAGGGGAGAAGTGAAAAACTGTTTTTT. Residues: CASTPGQGRSEKLFF.